These T cell receptor beta chains were read from a single sample in a study of T cells in Graves' hyperthyroidism and ophthalmopathy. TCRdb reprocessed the multiplex PCR reads with MiXCR, giving one entry per CDR3 protein. The repertoire includes some 650,000 distinct CDR3 sequences, 16% of them detected once, and 3% to 4% sits in the top ten. The sequencing sample was made of blood. The receptors here all came from a woman in her forties with Graves' ophthalmopathy. CDR3s include the opening cysteine and the closing phenylalanine or tryptophan. The D gene is left open where the match is weak. Not every row has a clone size; where given, it reads once, few, many or a size class.

size,V,J,D,DNA,CDR3
.,TRBV19,TRBJ1-2,.,TGTGCCAGTGGATGGTCAGGGGCCAACTATGGCTACACCTTC,CASGWSGANYGYTF
.,TRBV6-2/TRBV6-3,TRBJ1-3,.,TGTGCCAGCAGCTCCGACCCCGGTGGAAACACCATATATTTT,CASSSDPGGNTIYF
many,TRBV2,TRBJ2-1,TRBD1,TGTGCCAGCAGTGGACAGGGAAGGGTCAATGAGCAGTTCTTC,CASSGQGRVNEQFF
many,TRBV20-1,TRBJ2-5,.,TGCAGTGCTGAACTAGGAAGCCAAGAGACCCAGTACTTC,CSAELGSQETQYF
.,TRBV5-6,TRBJ2-1,.,TGTGCCAGCAGCTTGATGAGGGGCGCGGGGTCCTACAATGAGCAGTTCTTC,CASSLMRGAGSYNEQFF
many,TRBV9,TRBJ2-5,.,TGTGCCAGCAGCCCGACAGCACTAGAGGGAGAGACCCAGTACTTC,CASSPTALEGETQYF
many,TRBV20-1,TRBJ2-7,.,TGCAGTGCTAGTACCTACACTGAACCCTACGAGCAGTACTTC,CSASTYTEPYEQYF
few,TRBV4-1,TRBJ2-7,.,TGCGCCAGCAGCCAAACTAGCCACTTGATGGAGCAGTACTTC,CASSQTSHLMEQYF
.,TRBV13,TRBJ2-2,.,TGTGCCAGCAGCGCGGGTGGTCCAAACACCGGGGAGCTGTCTTTT,CASSAGGPNTGELSF
many,TRBV2,TRBJ2-7,.,TGTGCCAGCAGTCGGAGCACCCTATCTTACGAGCAGTACTTC,CASSRSTLSYEQYF
many,TRBV7-3,TRBJ1-2,TRBD1,TGTGCCAGCAGCCCAGGGGGAGGTACGACGACGACGAATGGCTACACCTTC,CASSPGGGTTTTNGYTF
.,TRBV2,TRBJ2-1,TRBD1,TGTGCCAGCAGAGCATGGGACAGGGGGCGTTTAGGCAATGAGCACTTCTTC,CASRAWDRGRLGNEHFF
many,TRBV28,TRBJ1-2,TRBD1,TGTGCCAGCAGCACAGTGGGACAGACGTATGGCTACACCTTC,CASSTVGQTYGYTF
many,TRBV18,TRBJ2-5,TRBD1,TGTGCCAGCTCACCACGGGCGGCAGGGGGAGAGACCCAGTACTTC,CASSPRAAGGETQYF
few,TRBV27,TRBJ2-7,TRBD2,TGTGCCAGCAGTCTCGACAGGAAACAGACTAGCGGGAGGGCCTACTACGAGCAGTACTTC,CASSLDRKQTSGRAYYEQYF
many,TRBV7-9,TRBJ2-1,.,TGTGCCAGCAGCTTGTGGGGGGCCAATGAGCAGTTCTTC,CASSLWGANEQFF
.,TRBV29-1,TRBJ2-7,.,TGCAGCGTTTTCCGGCGGGCGGGAGAGCAGTACTTC,CSVFRRAGEQYF
.,TRBV7-8,TRBJ2-1,.,TGTGCCAGCAGCGTCGATCCGGGGGAGTCACAGTTCTTC,CASSVDPGESQFF
.,TRBV5-8,TRBJ1-5,.,TGTGCCAGCAGCTTGGGGACAGCTAGACCCCAGCATTTT,CASSLGTARPQHF
.,TRBV18,TRBJ2-3,TRBD2,TGTGCCAGCTCAGCCGGGACTAGCGGGAGTGCAGATACGCAGTATTTT,CASSAGTSGSADTQYF
few,TRBV7-8,TRBJ2-5,.,TGTGCCAGCAGCTTCCTTAGACAACCAGAGACCCAGTACTTC,CASSFLRQPETQYF
.,TRBV19,TRBJ1-1,.,TGTGCCAGTAGTTCCTATGACGGAGACACTGAAGCTTTCTTT,CASSSYDGDTEAFF
few,TRBV4-1,TRBJ2-2,.,TGCGCCAGCAGCCAAACTCCAGGGGAAGGAGCCGGGGAGCTGTTTTTT,CASSQTPGEGAGELFF
many,TRBV3-1,TRBJ2-2,TRBD2,TGTGCCAGCAGCCACCAAACTAGCGGGGGGGCCGGCCGGGAGCTGTTTTTT,CASSHQTSGGAGRELFF
many,TRBV15,TRBJ2-5,.,TGTGCCACGACCCACGGACACCTGTACCAAGAGACCCAGTACTTC,CATTHGHLYQETQYF
few,TRBV30,TRBJ1-5,.,TGTGCCTGGAGTGCGGTCGTCGCGTCGCGGGGCAGGGCCCATCAGCCCCAGCATTTT,CAWSAVVASRGRAHQPQHF
.,TRBV7-9,TRBJ2-5,.,TGTGCCAGCAGCTTAGGGACAGTATCAGAGACCCAGTACTTC,CASSLGTVSETQYF
many,TRBV5-1,TRBJ2-2,TRBD2,TGCGCCAGCAGCTCACGGGTAGCGGGAGTCGCCGGGGAGCTGTTTTTT,CASSSRVAGVAGELFF
.,TRBV28,TRBJ2-2,TRBD1,TGTGCGGTAGGGGACAGGGGGCACGGCACCGGGGAGCTGTTTTTT,CAVGDRGHGTGELFF
many,TRBV5-5,TRBJ2-1,TRBD2,TGTGCCAGCAGCTTGCCGGGACTAGCGAAGTACAATGAGCAGTTCTTC,CASSLPGLAKYNEQFF
few,TRBV7-3,TRBJ2-3,TRBD2,TGTGCCAGCAGCTCGCGGACTAGCGGGGGGGTAGATACGCAGTATTTT,CASSSRTSGGVDTQYF
many,TRBV20-1,TRBJ2-7,.,TGCAGTGCTAGAGGGGGCGAAGGGGGGGCCTACGAGCAGTACTTC,CSARGGEGGAYEQYF
.,TRBV19,TRBJ1-1,.,TGTGCCAGTAGTAATCCCTCAGGGGCGAACAACACTGAAGCTTTCTTT,CASSNPSGANNTEAFF
few,TRBV28,TRBJ2-3,.,TGTGCCAGCAGTTTTGGGGGGGCCCCCACAGATACGCAGTATTTT,CASSFGGAPTDTQYF
.,TRBV5-1,TRBJ2-1,TRBD2,TGCGCCAGCAGCTTGACTAGCGGGAGTGAGGAGCAGTTCTTC,CASSLTSGSEEQFF
many,TRBV2,TRBJ2-2,TRBD2,TGTGCCAGCAGTGGACTAGCGGGCGGCACCGGGGAGCTGTTTTTT,CASSGLAGGTGELFF
many,TRBV30,TRBJ2-1,TRBD2,TGTGCCTGGAGTGTACCGGGACTAGCGGTCTACAATGAGCAGTTCTTC,CAWSVPGLAVYNEQFF
.,TRBV6-1,TRBJ2-7,TRBD2,TGTGCCAGCAGATCGGGACTAGCGGGAGAGTACGAGCAGTACTTC,CASRSGLAGEYEQYF
many,TRBV6-1,TRBJ2-7,.,TGTGCCAGCAGTGAGGGGGCGCGCAGCTCCTACGAGCAGTACTTC,CASSEGARSSYEQYF
many,TRBV12-3/TRBV12-4,TRBJ1-5,TRBD1,TGTGCCAGCAGTTTATTTTGGTCGGCGACAGGGGAGAGCAATCAGCCCCAGCATTTT,CASSLFWSATGESNQPQHF
.,TRBV10-3,TRBJ2-1,TRBD2,TGTGCCATCAGCGATGGACTAGTTCGCAATGAGCAGTTCTTC,CAISDGLVRNEQFF
.,TRBV6-2/TRBV6-3,TRBJ2-1,.,TGTGCCAGCAGTCGGACGGATAATAACAATGAGCAGTTCTTC,CASSRTDNNNEQFF
few,TRBV19,TRBJ1-5,TRBD1,TGTGCCAGTAGTTTCACAGGGGGGCCCAATCAGCCCCAGCATTTT,CASSFTGGPNQPQHF
.,TRBV2,TRBJ2-5,.,TGTGCCGGCAGCCTGACAGGAGGAGAGACCCAGTACTTC,CAGSLTGGETQYF
.,TRBV3-1,TRBJ2-2,TRBD2,TGTGCCAGCAGCCGGGAGGGAATCGGGGAGCTGTTTTTT,CASSREGIGELFF
many,TRBV5-1,TRBJ1-4,.,TGCGCCAGCAGAGTTGCAACTAATGAAAAACTGTTTTTT,CASRVATNEKLFF
many,TRBV28,TRBJ1-1,.,TGTGCCAGCAGCCTACAGGGTGAAGCTTTCTTT,CASSLQGEAFF
many,TRBV14,TRBJ2-1,TRBD2,TGTGCCAGCAGCCAAGGGTGGCTAGCGGGAGGGCACAATGAGCAGTTCTTC,CASSQGWLAGGHNEQFF
.,TRBV15,TRBJ2-4,TRBD1,TGTGCCACCAGCAGAGATGGTCGGACAGGAAACATTCAGTACTTC,CATSRDGRTGNIQYF
.,TRBV12-3/TRBV12-4,TRBJ1-1,.,TGTGCCAGCTGCCGACAGAACACTGAAGCTTTCTTT,CASCRQNTEAFF
many,TRBV11-2,TRBJ2-7,TRBD2,TGTGCCAGCAGCTTAGCACTAGCGGGGGTTTACGAGCAGTACTTC,CASSLALAGVYEQYF
.,TRBV5-1,TRBJ2-1,TRBD2,TGCGCCAGCAGCTGGGGACTAGGGGATGAGCAGTTCTTC,CASSWGLGDEQFF
.,TRBV19,TRBJ1-4,.,TGTGCCAGTACCAAATCAGGGGTGCGGGAAAAACTGTTTTTT,CASTKSGVREKLFF
few,TRBV20-1,TRBJ2-1,TRBD2,TGCAGTGCCCCAAAACCCCGACTAGCGTCTAATGAGCAGTTCTTC,CSAPKPRLASNEQFF
few,TRBV28,TRBJ2-3,.,TGTGCCAGCAGTACTTCATTAACAGATACGCAGTATTTT,CASSTSLTDTQYF
many,TRBV11-2,TRBJ2-1,TRBD1,TGTGCCAGCAGCGCCGGGACAGGGGCCTACAATGAGCAGTTCTTC,CASSAGTGAYNEQFF
.,TRBV5-5,TRBJ2-5,.,TGTGCCAGCAGCTCAGGACCTCACGTCGGAGAGACCCAGTACTTC,CASSSGPHVGETQYF
.,TRBV4-1,TRBJ2-1,.,TGCGCCAGCAGGCCCATCCCTAGGACCGGCAATGAGCAGTTCTTC,CASRPIPRTGNEQFF
many,TRBV20-1,TRBJ2-3,.,TGCAGTGCTATCAATAGGGGCGGGGCAAGCACAGATACGCAGTATTTT,CSAINRGGASTDTQYF
many,TRBV28,TRBJ2-3,TRBD1,TGTGCCAGCAGTTTGTCGACAGGGGGGGGAGTTAGAGATACGCAGTATTTT,CASSLSTGGGVRDTQYF